These 20 T cell receptor beta chains originate from one sample sequenced in a study of blood T cell repertoires in COVID-19. Assay: immunoSEQ multiplex PCR; the TCRdb copy retains only in-frame clones and omits some. Of about 110,000 clones in the sample, nearly 90% were seen once. Material: peripheral blood. These receptors came from a human donor in a cohort sampled during active COVID-19.

Only a few counts were recorded for this clone. The rearrangement links TRBV18 to TRBJ1-5; no clear D gene. This CDR3 spans 15 amino acids. Germline lookup yields CDR1 KGHSH and CDR2 LQKENI. Trimming shortened V by 5 bases and J by 2 bases, and 13 bases separated the two germline ends. For the CDR3, the DNA is TGTGCCAGCTCAGAGGAAGCCCTACGCAATCAGCCCCAGCATTTT. This codes for CASSEEALRNQPQHF.

The J gene is TRBJ2-2, the V gene TRBV5-1; 7 bases line up with TRBD2. The CDR3 spans 15 residues. J lost 1 base, V lost 4 bases, and 4 bases had no gene match. Germline V gene sequence: CDR1 SGHRS, CDR2 YFSETQ. The CDR3 region has the DNA TGCGCCAGCAGCCCTCTAGCGGAGAACACCGGGGAGCTGTTTTTT. This gives the protein CASSPLAENTGELFF.

This clone was detected only once. The rearrangement links TRBV7-8 to TRBJ1-3; 10 bases fit TRBD1. J was trimmed by 2 bases and V by 5 bases; bases with no gene match: 9. Germline values: CDR1 SGHVS, CDR2 FQNEAQ. The CDR3 runs to 17 residues. CDR3 sequence reads: CASSLRPGQGTGNTIYF. In DNA, the CDR3 is TGTGCCAGCAGCCTCCGTCCGGGACAGGGGACTGGAAACACCATATATTTT.

V gene TRBV4-2 combines with J gene TRBJ2-1, with 9 bases matching TRBD2. The CDR3 contains 17 residues. The germline V gene has CDR1 LGHNA and CDR2 YNFKEQ. J lost 4 bases, V lost 2 bases, and 9 bases had no gene match. This CDR3 reads CASSQRTWRGGYNEQFF. In DNA, the CDR3 is TGTGCCAGCAGCCAAAGAACCTGGCGGGGGGGATACAATGAGCAGTTCTTC.

Here the CDR3 DNA reads TGTGCCAGTGCCCGGGACAGGGGGATGAATGAGCAGTTCTTC. It yields the protein CASARDRGMNEQFF. This chain uses TRBV28 with TRBJ2-1, with 11 bases fitting TRBD1. V gave up 9 bases and J gave up 7 bases; unmatched junction bases: 8. This CDR3 spans 14 amino acids. Germline CDR1 is MDHEN and CDR2 is SYDVKM.

The gene calls are TRBV2 and TRBJ1-2; 8 bases are shared with TRBD1. CDR1 SNHLY and CDR2 FYNNEI come from the germline V gene. This CDR3 comprises 19 residues. Unmatched junction bases numbered 23, after V lost 9 bases and J lost 2 bases. The CDR3 region has the DNA TGTGCCAGACCGAGCAGGGGGCGACGAACGACAACCTTGAACTATGGCTACACCTTC. Its translation: CARPSRGRRTTTLNYGYTF.

This sequence joins TRBV5-4 and TRBJ2-7, with D perhaps matching TRBD1 (6 bases). CDR1 is SGHNT and CDR2 is YYREEE in the germline V gene (reference sequence). This CDR3 spans 13 amino acids. V lost 3 bases, J lost 4 bases, and 11 bases lay in between. Here the CDR3 reads CASSSQQGYEQYF. CDR3 in DNA: TGTGCCAGCAGCTCACAACAGGGTTACGAGCAGTACTTC.

This chain links TRBV7-2 with TRBJ1-6; TRBD1 might be the D (6 bases). V lost 5 bases to trimming and J lost 10 bases, with 18 bases between them. This CDR3 region has 15 residues. Germline lookup yields CDR1 SGHTA and CDR2 FQGNSA. Written as DNA, the CDR3 is TGTGCCAGCAGCCCGGACAGTTGGGGGCAATCACCCCTCCACTTT. It specifies CASSPDSWGQSPLHF.

The rearrangement uses TRBV7-2 and TRBJ2-2, with 9 positions matching TRBD2. The CDR3 consists of 15 residues. CDR1 SGHTA and CDR2 FQGNSA come from the germline V gene. V gave up 3 bases and J gave up 5 bases; unmatched junction bases: 4. CDR3 loop: CASSFSGGGTGELFF. DNA of the CDR3: TGTGCCAGCAGCTTTAGCGGGGGCGGTACCGGGGAGCTGTTTTTT.

The chain employs TRBV27 and TRBJ2-7; D is possibly TRBD2 (7 bases). The CDR3 runs to 13 residues. The V gene's germline CDR1 is MNHEY and CDR2 SMNVEV (reference sequence). V was cut by 5 bases and J by 7 bases, with 15 bases left in between. The CDR3 loop is CASSSHREGEQYF. Here the CDR3 DNA reads TGTGCCAGCAGTAGCCACAGGGAGGGAGAGCAGTACTTC.

This clone was detected only once. The chain uses TRBV29-1 and TRBJ1-3; a possible D gene is TRBD1 (6 bases). The CDR3 has 15 amino acids. V lost 7 bases and J 0 bases, leaving 16 bases between the germline ends. The V gene's germline CDR1 is SQVTM and CDR2 ANQGSEA. The CDR3 DNA is TGCAGCGCGAGGGCAGGGACAAACTCTGGAAACACCATATATTTT. Its protein product is CSARAGTNSGNTIYF. The variable domain in full, with the rest retrieved from reference TRBV29-1 and TRBJ1-3, is SAVISQKPSRDICQRGTSLTIQCQVDSQVTMMFWYRQQPGQSLTLIATANQGSEATYESGFVIDKFPISRPNLTFSTLTVSNMSPEDSSIYLCSARAGTNSGNTIYFGEGSWLTVV.

The V call is TRBV4-2, the J call TRBJ1-2; D remains unclear. The CDR3 is 13 amino acids. V lost 6 bases and J lost 4, with 12 bases in between. Per germline, CDR1 LGHNA and CDR2 YNFKEQ. CDR3 protein: CASRPGEGYGYTF. The CDR3 nucleotides are TGTGCCAGCAGGCCCGGCGAGGGCTATGGCTACACCTTC.

J is TRBJ2-1 and V is TRBV28, with 11 bases lining up with TRBD2. J gave up 5 bases and V 8 bases, and 11 bases lay outside the gene matches. This CDR3 comprises 16 residues. Germline CDR1 MDHEN, CDR2 SYDVKM. The chain's CDR3 is CASGADRLAGHNEQFF. The CDR3 region has the DNA TGTGCCAGCGGGGCGGACAGACTAGCGGGACACAATGAGCAGTTCTTC.

This chain links TRBV7-9 with TRBJ2-4; perhaps TRBD1 as D (5 bases). Per germline, CDR1 SEHNR and CDR2 FQNEAQ (reference sequence). Trimming took off 5 bases at V and 13 bases at J, with 18 bases between the two ends. CDR3 size: 13 residues. The CDR3 nucleotides are TGTGCCAGCAGCCTAAACCAGGCAGGGCCACAGTACTTC. This encodes CASSLNQAGPQYF.

The chain employs TRBV5-5 and TRBJ2-7, with a tentative D call TRBD2 (5 bases). CDR3 length equals 15 residues. In germline, CDR1 is SGHKS, CDR2 YYEKEE (reference sequence). Trimming pared 1 base from V and 5 bases from J, leaving 16 bases between. The CDR3 is CASSLSEGPQNEQYF. The CDR3 DNA reads as TGTGCCAGCAGCTTGTCTGAGGGCCCTCAAAACGAGCAGTACTTC.

The chain links TRBV11-3 to TRBJ2-7; 7 nucleotides line up with TRBD1. Unmatched junction bases numbered 9, after V lost 5 bases and J lost 5 bases. Germline-derived CDR1 and CDR2 are SGHNT and YENEEA. CDR3 length: 14 residues. The CDR3 loop is CASSPSTGIHEQYF. Here the CDR3 DNA reads TGTGCCAGCAGCCCGTCGACAGGGATACACGAGCAGTACTTC.

V gene TRBV4-2 combines with J gene TRBJ2-7, with 10 bases that match TRBD2. Germline values: CDR1 LGHNA, CDR2 YNFKEQ. V shed 3 bases, J shed 0 bases, and the junction held 2 bases outside the gene matches. This CDR3 is built from 15 residues. The CDR3 is CASSHPSGSSYEQYF. CDR3 DNA: TGTGCCAGCAGCCACCCTAGCGGGAGCTCCTACGAGCAGTACTTC.

The chain's CDR3 is CASSLALGGGYEQYF. CDR3 sequence (DNA): TGCGCCAGCAGCTTGGCACTCGGCGGGGGCTACGAGCAGTACTTC. V is TRBV5-1 and J is TRBJ2-7, with 7 bases identical to TRBD2. This CDR3 region has 15 residues. Germline V gene lookup returns CDR1 SGHRS and CDR2 YFSETQ. V trimming: 0 bases; J trimming: 3 bases; junction bases outside the gene matches: 6.

The V call is TRBV13, the J call TRBJ2-2, with TRBD2 identical over 8 bases. This CDR3 is built from 15 residues. Germline V gives CDR1 PRHDT, CDR2 FYEKMQ (reference sequence). The J segment lost 3 bases and the V segment lost 3 bases, leaving 3 bases of the junction unmatched. CDR3 sequence (DNA): TGTGCCAGCAGCTTCTGGCGGGAGGACACCGGGGAGCTGTTTTTT. Protein sequence: CASSFWREDTGELFF.

The gene calls are TRBV5-1 and TRBJ2-7, with 9 bases fitting TRBD2. CDR3 size: 16 residues. Germline-derived CDR1 and CDR2 are SGHRS and YFSETQ. Trimming at V came to 2 bases and at J to 0 bases, leaving 6 bases not matched to a gene. The CDR3 region has the DNA TGCGCCAGCAGCTTCCAAGCGGGAGGTAACTCCTACGAGCAGTACTTC. It codes for CASSFQAGGNSYEQYF.